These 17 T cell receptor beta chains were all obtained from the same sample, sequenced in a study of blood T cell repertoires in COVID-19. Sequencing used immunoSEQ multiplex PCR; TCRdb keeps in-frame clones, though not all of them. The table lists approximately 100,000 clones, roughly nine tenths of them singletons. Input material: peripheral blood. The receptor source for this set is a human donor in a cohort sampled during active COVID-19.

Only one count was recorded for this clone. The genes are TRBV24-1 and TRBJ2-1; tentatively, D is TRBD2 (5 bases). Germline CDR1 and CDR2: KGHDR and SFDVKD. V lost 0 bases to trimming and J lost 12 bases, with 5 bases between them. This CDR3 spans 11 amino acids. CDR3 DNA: TGTGCCACCAGTGATTTGGGGAGGCAGTTCTTC. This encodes CATSDLGRQFF.

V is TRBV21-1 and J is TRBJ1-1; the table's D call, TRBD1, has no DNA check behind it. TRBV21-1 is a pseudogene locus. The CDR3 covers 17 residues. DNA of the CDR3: TGTGCCAGCAGCCCCATGGGACAGGGAGGCCCGAACACTGAAGCTTTCTTT. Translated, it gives CASSPMGQGGPNTEAFF.

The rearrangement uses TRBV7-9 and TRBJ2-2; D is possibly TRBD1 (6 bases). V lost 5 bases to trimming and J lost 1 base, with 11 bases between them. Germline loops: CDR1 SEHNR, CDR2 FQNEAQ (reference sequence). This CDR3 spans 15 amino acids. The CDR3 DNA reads TGTGCCAGCAGCACCAGGACAGAGAACACCGGGGAGCTGTTTTTT. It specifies CASSTRTENTGELFF.

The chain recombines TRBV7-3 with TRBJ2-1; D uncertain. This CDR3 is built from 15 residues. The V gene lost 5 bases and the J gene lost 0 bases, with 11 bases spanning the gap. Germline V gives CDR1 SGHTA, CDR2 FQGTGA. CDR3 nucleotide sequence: TGTGCCAGCAGCCCGGTTTCTGACTCCTACAATGAGCAGTTCTTC. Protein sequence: CASSPVSDSYNEQFF. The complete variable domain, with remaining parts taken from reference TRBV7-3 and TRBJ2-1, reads GAGVSQTPSNKVTEKGKYVELRCDPISGHTALYWYRQSLGQGPEFLIYFQGTGAADDSGLPNDRFFAVRPEGSVSTLKIQRTERGDSAVYLCASSPVSDSYNEQFFGPGTRLTVL.

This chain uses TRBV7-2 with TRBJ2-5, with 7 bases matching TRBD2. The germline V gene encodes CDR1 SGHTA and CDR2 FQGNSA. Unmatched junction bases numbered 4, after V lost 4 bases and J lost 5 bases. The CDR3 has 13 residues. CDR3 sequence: CASSSGLVETQYF. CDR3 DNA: TGTGCCAGCAGCTCCGGACTAGTGGAGACCCAGTACTTC. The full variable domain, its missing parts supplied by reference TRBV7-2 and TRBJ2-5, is GAGVSQSPSNKVTEKGKDVELRCDPISGHTALYWYRQSLGQGLEFLIYFQGNSAPDKSGLPSDRFSAERTGGSVSTLTIQRTQQEDSAVYLCASSSGLVETQYFGPGTRLLVL.

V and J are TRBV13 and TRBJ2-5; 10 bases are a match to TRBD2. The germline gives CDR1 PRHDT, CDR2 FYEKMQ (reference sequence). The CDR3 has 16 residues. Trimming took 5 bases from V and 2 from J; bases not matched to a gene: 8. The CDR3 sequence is CASSSRTSGSQETQYF. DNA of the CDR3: TGTGCCAGCAGCAGCCGGACTAGCGGTTCACAAGAGACCCAGTACTTC. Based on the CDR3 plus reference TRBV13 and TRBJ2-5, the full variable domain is AAGVIQSPRHLIKEKRETATLKCYPIPRHDTVYWYQQGPGQDPQFLISFYEKMQSDKGSIPDRFSAQQFSDYHSELNMSSLELGDSALYFCASSSRTSGSQETQYFGPGTRLLVL.

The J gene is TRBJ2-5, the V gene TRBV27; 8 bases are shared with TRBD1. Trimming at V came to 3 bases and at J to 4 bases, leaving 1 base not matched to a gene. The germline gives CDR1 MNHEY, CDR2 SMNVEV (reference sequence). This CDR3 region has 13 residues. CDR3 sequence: CASSFDRGETQYF. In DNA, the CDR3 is TGTGCCAGCAGTTTTGACAGGGGAGAGACCCAGTACTTC.

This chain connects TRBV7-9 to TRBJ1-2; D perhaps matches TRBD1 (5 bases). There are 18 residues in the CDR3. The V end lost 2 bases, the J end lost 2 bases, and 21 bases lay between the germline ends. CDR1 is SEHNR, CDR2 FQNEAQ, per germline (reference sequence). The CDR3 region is CASSLITGANRLNYGYTF. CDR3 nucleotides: TGTGCCAGCAGCTTAATTACAGGCGCCAACAGATTAAACTATGGCTACACCTTC.

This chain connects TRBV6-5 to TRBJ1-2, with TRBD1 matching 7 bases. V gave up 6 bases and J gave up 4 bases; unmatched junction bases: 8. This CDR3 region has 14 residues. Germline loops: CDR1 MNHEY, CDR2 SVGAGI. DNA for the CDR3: TGTGCCAGCAGGGTGGAGGGACAGTTCTATGGCTACACCTTC. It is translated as CASRVEGQFYGYTF.

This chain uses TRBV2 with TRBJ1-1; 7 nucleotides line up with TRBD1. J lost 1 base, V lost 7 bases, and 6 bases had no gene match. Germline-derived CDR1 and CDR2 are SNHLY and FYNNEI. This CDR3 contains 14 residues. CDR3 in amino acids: CASTTRDRNTEAFF. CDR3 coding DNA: TGTGCCAGCACCACCCGGGACAGGAACACTGAAGCTTTCTTT.

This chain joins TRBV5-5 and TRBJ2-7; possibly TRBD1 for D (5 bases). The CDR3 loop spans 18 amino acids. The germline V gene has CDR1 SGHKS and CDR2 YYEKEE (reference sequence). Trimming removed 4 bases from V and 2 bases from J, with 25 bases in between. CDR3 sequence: CASSPEFDSQHGPYEQYF. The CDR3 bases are TGTGCCAGCAGCCCAGAATTCGACAGCCAACATGGCCCCTACGAGCAGTACTTC. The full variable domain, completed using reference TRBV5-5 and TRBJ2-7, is DAGVTQSPTHLIKTRGQQVTLRCSPISGHKSVSWYQQVLGQGPQFIFQYYEKEERGRGNFPDRFSARQFPNYSSELNVNALLLGDSALYLCASSPEFDSQHGPYEQYFGPGTRLTVT.

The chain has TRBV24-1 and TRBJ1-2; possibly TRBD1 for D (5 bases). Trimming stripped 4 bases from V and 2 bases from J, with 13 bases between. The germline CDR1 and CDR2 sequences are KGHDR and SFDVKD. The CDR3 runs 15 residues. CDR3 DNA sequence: TGTGCCACCAGTGAAGCGGGGCGGGACAACTATGGCTACACCTTC. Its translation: CATSEAGRDNYGYTF.

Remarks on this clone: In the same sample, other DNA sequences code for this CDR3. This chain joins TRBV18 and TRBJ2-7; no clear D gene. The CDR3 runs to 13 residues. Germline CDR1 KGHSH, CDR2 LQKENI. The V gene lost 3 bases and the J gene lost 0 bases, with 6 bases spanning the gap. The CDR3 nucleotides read TGTGCCAGCTCACCGGGCAGCTCCTACGAGCAGTACTTC. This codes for CASSPGSSYEQYF.

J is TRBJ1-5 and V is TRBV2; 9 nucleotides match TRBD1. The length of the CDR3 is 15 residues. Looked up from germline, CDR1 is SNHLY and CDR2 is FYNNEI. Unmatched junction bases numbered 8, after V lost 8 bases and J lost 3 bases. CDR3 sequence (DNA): TGTGCCAGCCGACAGGGGGGGCTGCCCAATCAGCCCCAGCATTTT. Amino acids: CASRQGGLPNQPQHF.

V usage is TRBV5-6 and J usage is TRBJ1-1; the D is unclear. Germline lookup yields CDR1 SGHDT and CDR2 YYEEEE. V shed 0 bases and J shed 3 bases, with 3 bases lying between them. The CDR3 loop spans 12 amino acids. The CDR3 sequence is CASSLGHTEAFF. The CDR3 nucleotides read TGTGCCAGCAGCTTGGGGCACACTGAAGCTTTCTTT.

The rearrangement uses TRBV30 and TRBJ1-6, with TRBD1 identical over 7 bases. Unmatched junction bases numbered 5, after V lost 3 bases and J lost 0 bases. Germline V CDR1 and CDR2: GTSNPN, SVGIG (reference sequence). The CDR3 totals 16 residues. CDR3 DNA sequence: TGTGCCTGGAGACAGGGGCTGGCCTCCTATAATTCACCCCTCCACTTT. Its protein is CAWRQGLASYNSPLHF.

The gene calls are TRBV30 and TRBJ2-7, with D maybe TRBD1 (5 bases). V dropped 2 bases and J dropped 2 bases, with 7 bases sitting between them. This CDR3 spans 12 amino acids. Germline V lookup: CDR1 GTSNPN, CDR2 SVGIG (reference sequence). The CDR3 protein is CAWSLGPYEQYF. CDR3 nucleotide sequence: TGTGCCTGGAGTTTGGGGCCCTACGAGCAGTACTTC.